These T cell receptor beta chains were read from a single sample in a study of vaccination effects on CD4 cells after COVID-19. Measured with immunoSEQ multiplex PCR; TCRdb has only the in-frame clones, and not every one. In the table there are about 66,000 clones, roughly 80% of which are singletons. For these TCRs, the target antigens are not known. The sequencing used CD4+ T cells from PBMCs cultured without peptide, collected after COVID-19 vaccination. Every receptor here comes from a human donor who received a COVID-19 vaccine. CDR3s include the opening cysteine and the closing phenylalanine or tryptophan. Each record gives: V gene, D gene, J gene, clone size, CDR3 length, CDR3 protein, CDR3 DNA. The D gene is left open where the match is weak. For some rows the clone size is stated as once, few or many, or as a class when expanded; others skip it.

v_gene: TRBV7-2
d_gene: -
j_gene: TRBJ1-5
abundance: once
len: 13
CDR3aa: CASSLRLGQPQHF
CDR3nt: TGTGCCAGCAGCTTAAGGTTGGGACAGCCCCAGCATTTT

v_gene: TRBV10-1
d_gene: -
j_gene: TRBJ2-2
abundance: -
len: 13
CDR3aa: CASSATTSGELFF
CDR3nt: TGCGCCAGCAGTGCCACAACGTCCGGGGAGCTGTTTTTT

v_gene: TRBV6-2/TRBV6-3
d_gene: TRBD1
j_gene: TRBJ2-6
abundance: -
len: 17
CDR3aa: CASSYYRGHSGANVLTF
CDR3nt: TGTGCCAGCAGTTACTACAGGGGGCACTCTGGGGCCAACGTCCTGACTTTC

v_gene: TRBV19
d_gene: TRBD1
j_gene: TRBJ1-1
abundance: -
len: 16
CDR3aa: CASSIARTGMNTEAFF
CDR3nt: TGTGCCAGTAGTATAGCCCGGACAGGCATGAACACTGAAGCTTTCTTT

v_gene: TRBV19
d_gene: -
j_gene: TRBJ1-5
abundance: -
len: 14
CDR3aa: CASSIGGDPLPQHF
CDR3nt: TGTGCCAGTAGTATCGGAGGGGACCCATTGCCCCAGCATTTT

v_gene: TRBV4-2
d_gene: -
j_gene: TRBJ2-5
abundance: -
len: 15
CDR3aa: CASSRNRGGEETQYF
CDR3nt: TGTGCCAGCAGCAGGAACAGGGGAGGTGAAGAGACCCAGTACTTC

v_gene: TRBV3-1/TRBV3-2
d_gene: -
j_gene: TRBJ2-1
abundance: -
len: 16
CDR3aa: CASSQVKPSSYNEQFF
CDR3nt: TGTGCCAGCAGCCAAGTGAAGCCTAGCTCCTACAATGAGCAGTTCTTC

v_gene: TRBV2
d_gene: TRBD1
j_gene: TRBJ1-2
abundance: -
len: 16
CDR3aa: CASSEFLAGGDYGYTF
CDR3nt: TGTGCCAGCAGTGAATTTTTGGCAGGGGGTGACTATGGCTACACCTTC

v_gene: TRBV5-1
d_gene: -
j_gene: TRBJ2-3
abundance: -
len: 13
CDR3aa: CASSQESTDTQYF
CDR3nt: TGCGCCAGCAGCCAGGAGAGCACAGATACGCAGTATTTT

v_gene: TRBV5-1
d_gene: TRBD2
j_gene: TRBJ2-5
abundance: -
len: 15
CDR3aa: CASSNPSGAQETQYF
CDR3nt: TGCGCCAGCAGTAATCCTAGCGGGGCCCAAGAGACCCAGTACTTC

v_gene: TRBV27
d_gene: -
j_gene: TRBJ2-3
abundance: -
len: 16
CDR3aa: CASSPAGRASTDTQYF
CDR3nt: TGTGCCAGCAGCCCCGCTGGTAGGGCTAGCACAGATACGCAGTATTTT

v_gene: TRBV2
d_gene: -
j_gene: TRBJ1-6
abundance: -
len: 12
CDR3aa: CATLTHGSPLHF
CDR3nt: TGTGCCACCCTCACACACGGGTCACCCCTCCACTTT

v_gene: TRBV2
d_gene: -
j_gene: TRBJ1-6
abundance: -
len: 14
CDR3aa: CASREDSIPSPLHF
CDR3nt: TGTGCCAGCAGGGAGGACAGCATACCTTCACCCCTCCACTTT

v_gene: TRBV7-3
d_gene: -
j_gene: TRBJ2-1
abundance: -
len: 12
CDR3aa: CASSFTWGEQFF
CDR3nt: TGTGCCAGCAGCTTTACGTGGGGTGAGCAGTTCTTC

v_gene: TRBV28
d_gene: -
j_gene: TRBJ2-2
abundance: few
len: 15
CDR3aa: CASSSSGANTGELFF
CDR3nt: TGTGCCAGCAGTTCGTCGGGGGCAAACACCGGGGAGCTGTTTTTT

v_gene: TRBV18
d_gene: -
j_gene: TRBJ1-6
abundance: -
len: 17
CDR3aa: CASSPRGTAQGYSPLHF
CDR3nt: TGTGCCAGCTCACCAAGGGGTACGGCACAGGGATATTCACCCCTCCACTTT

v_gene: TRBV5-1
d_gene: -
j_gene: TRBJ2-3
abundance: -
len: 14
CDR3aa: CASSPTGFTDTQYF
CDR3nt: TGCGCCAGCAGCCCGACAGGTTTTACAGATACGCAGTATTTT

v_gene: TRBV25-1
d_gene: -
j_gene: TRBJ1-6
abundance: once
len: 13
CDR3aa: CASSESPGRPLHF
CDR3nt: TGTGCCAGCAGTGAATCCCCTGGCAGGCCCCTCCACTTT

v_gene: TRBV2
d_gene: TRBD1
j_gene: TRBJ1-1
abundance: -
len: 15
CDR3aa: CASSDQGALNTEAFF
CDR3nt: TGTGCCAGCAGTGACCAGGGGGCCCTGAACACTGAAGCTTTCTTT

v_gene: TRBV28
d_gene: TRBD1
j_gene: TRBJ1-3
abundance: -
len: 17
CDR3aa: CASTGDSLMRSGNTIYF
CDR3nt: TGTGCCAGCACTGGGGACAGTCTAATGCGCTCTGGAAACACCATATATTTT

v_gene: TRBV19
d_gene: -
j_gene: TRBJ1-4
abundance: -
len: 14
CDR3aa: CASSPLRDGEKLFF
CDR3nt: TGTGCCAGTAGTCCCCTCCGGGACGGTGAAAAACTGTTTTTT

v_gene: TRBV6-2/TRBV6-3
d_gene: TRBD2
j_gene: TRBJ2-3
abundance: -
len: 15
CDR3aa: CASSYLAGSTDTQYF
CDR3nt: TGTGCCAGCAGTTACCTAGCGGGGAGCACAGATACGCAGTATTTT

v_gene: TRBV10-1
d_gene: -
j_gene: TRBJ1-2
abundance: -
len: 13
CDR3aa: CASSPAGSYGYTF
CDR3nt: TGCGCCAGCAGCCCCGCCGGGTCCTATGGCTACACCTTC

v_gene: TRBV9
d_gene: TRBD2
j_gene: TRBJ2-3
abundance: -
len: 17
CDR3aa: CASSVVRSGGGSDTQYF
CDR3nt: TGTGCCAGCAGCGTAGTACGGAGCGGGGGGGGATCAGATACGCAGTATTTT

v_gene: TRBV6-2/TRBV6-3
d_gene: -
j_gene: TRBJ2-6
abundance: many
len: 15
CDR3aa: CASSPVGSGANVLTF
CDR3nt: TGTGCCAGCAGCCCTGTAGGGTCTGGGGCCAACGTCCTGACTTTC

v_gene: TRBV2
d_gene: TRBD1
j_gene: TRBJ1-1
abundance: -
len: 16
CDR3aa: CASRARDRGDFTEAFF
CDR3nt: TGTGCCAGCAGAGCTCGGGACAGGGGTGATTTCACTGAAGCTTTCTTT

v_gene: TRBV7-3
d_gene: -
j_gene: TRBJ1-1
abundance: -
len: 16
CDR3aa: CASSLTAPNGGTEAFF
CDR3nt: TGTGCCAGCAGCTTAACGGCCCCTAACGGGGGCACTGAAGCTTTCTTT

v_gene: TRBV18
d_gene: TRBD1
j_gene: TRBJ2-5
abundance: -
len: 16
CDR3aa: CASSAGTGAFQETQYF
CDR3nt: TGTGCCAGCTCGGCTGGGACAGGAGCTTTCCAAGAGACCCAGTACTTC

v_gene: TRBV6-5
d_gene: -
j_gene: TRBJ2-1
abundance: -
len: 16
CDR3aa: CASSYSGSGVHNEQFF
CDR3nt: TGTGCCAGCAGTTACTCGGGGTCAGGGGTGCACAATGAGCAGTTCTTC

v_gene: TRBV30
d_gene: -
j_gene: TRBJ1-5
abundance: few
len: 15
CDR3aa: CAWSVRRAGNQPQHF
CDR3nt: TGTGCCTGGAGTGTGAGAAGGGCTGGCAATCAGCCCCAGCATTTT

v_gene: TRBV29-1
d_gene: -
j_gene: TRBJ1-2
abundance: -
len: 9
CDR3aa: CSVWDGYTF
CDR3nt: TGCAGCGTGTGGGATGGCTACACCTTC

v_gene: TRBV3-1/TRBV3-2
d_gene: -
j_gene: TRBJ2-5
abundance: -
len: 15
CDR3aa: CASSQFLGVGETQYF
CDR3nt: TGTGCCAGCAGCCAATTCCTCGGGGTGGGAGAGACCCAGTACTTC

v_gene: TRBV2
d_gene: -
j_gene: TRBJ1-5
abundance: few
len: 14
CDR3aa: CASSRAGGNQPQHF
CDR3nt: TGTGCCAGCAGCAGGGCTGGGGGCAATCAGCCCCAGCATTTT

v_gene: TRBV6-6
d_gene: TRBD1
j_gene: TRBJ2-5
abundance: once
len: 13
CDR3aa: CASSLTGLRTQYF
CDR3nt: TGTGCCAGCAGCCTGACAGGGTTGCGGACCCAGTACTTC

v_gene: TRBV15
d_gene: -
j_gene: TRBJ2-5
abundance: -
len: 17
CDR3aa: CATSSPVRGRAGETQYF
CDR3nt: TGTGCCACCAGCTCTCCAGTCCGGGGAAGGGCCGGCGAGACCCAGTACTTC

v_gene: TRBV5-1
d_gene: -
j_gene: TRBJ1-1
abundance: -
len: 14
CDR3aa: CASSSSRGNTEAFF
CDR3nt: TGCGCCAGCAGCTCCTCGAGGGGGAACACTGAAGCTTTCTTT

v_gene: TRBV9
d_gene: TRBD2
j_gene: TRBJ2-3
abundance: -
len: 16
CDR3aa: CASSPRTSGATDTQYF
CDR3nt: TGTGCCAGCAGCCCGAGGACTAGTGGGGCCACAGATACGCAGTATTTT

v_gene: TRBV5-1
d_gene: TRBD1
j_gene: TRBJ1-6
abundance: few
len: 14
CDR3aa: CASSYPGGNSPLHF
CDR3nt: TGCGCCAGCAGCTACCCAGGGGGGAATTCACCCCTCCACTTT

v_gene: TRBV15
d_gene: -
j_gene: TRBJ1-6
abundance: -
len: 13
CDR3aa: CATILGGNSPLHF
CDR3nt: TGTGCCACCATTTTAGGGGGGAATTCACCCCTCCACTTT

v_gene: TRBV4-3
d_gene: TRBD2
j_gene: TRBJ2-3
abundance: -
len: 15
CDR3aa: CASSRAGLGTDTQYF
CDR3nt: TGCGCCAGCAGCCGAGCGGGGTTGGGAACAGATACGCAGTATTTT

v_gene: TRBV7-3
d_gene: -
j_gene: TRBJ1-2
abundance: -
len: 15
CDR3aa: CASSLRGRDGYGYTF
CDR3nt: TGTGCCAGCAGCTTAAGGGGCAGGGATGGCTATGGCTACACCTTC

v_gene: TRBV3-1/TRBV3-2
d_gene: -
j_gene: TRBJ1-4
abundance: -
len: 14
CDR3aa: CASSQSGVNEKLFF
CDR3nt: TGTGCCAGCAGCCAATCGGGGGTCAATGAAAAACTGTTTTTT

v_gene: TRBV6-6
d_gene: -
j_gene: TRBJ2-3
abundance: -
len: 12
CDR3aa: CASSGTTDTQYF
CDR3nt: TGTGCCAGCAGCGGGACCACAGATACGCAGTATTTT

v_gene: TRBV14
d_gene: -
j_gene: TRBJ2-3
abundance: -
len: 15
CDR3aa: CASSQLRFPTDTQYF
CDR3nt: TGTGCCAGCAGCCAATTACGGTTCCCCACAGATACGCAGTATTTT

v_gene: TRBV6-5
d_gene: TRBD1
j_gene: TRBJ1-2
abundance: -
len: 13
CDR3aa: CASRAGQGSGYTF
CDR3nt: TGTGCCAGCCGGGCGGGACAGGGGTCTGGCTACACCTTC

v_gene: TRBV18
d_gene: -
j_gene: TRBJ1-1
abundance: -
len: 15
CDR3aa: CASSPFKGENTEAFF
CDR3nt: TGTGCCAGCTCACCGTTCAAGGGGGAGAACACTGAAGCTTTCTTT

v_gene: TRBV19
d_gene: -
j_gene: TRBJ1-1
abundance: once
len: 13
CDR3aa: CASSISMNTEAFF
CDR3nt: TGTGCCAGTAGTATATCAATGAACACTGAAGCTTTCTTT

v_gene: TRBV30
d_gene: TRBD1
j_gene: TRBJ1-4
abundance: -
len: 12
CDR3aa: CAWSVRGQKLFF
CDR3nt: TGTGCCTGGAGTGTTAGGGGGCAAAAACTGTTTTTT

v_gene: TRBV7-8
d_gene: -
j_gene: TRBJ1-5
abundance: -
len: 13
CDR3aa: CASSLQGNQPQHF
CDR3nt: TGTGCCAGCAGCCTTCAGGGCAATCAGCCCCAGCATTTT

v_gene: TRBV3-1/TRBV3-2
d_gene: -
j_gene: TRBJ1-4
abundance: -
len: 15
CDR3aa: CASSQDWEGIEKLFF
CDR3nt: TGTGCCAGCAGCCAAGATTGGGAGGGTATTGAAAAACTGTTTTTT

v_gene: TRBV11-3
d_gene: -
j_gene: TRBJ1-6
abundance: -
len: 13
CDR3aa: CASSFDLGSPLHF
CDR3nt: TGTGCCAGCAGCTTCGACCTGGGGTCACCCCTCCACTTT

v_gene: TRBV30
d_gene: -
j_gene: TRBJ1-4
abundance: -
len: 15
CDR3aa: CAWSDGTLGWEKLFF
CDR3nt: TGTGCCTGGAGTGACGGGACTCTGGGGTGGGAAAAACTGTTTTTT

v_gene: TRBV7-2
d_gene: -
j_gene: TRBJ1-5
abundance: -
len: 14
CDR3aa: CASSLEHSNQPQHF
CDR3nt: TGTGCCAGCAGCTTAGAACATAGCAATCAGCCCCAGCATTTT

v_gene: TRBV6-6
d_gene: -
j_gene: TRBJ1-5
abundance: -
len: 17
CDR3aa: CASSLVGVGFQNQPQHF
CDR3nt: TGTGCCAGCAGTCTTGTCGGGGTTGGATTCCAAAATCAGCCCCAGCATTTT

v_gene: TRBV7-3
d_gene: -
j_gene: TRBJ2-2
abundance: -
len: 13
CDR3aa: CASSLMGTGELFF
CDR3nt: TGTGCCAGCAGCTTAATGGGGACCGGGGAGCTGTTTTTT

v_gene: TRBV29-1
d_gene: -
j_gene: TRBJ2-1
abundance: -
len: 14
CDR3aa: CSVEGSPGNNEQFF
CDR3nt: TGCAGCGTTGAAGGGTCCCCAGGTAACAATGAGCAGTTCTTC

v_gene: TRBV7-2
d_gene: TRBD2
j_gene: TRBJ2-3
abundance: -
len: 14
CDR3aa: CASSFAGGADTQYF
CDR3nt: TGTGCCAGCAGCTTTGCCGGGGGGGCAGATACGCAGTATTTT

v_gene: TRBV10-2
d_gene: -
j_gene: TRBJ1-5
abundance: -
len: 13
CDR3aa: CASTRGSNQPQHF
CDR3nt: TGCGCCAGCACGAGGGGAAGCAATCAGCCCCAGCATTTT